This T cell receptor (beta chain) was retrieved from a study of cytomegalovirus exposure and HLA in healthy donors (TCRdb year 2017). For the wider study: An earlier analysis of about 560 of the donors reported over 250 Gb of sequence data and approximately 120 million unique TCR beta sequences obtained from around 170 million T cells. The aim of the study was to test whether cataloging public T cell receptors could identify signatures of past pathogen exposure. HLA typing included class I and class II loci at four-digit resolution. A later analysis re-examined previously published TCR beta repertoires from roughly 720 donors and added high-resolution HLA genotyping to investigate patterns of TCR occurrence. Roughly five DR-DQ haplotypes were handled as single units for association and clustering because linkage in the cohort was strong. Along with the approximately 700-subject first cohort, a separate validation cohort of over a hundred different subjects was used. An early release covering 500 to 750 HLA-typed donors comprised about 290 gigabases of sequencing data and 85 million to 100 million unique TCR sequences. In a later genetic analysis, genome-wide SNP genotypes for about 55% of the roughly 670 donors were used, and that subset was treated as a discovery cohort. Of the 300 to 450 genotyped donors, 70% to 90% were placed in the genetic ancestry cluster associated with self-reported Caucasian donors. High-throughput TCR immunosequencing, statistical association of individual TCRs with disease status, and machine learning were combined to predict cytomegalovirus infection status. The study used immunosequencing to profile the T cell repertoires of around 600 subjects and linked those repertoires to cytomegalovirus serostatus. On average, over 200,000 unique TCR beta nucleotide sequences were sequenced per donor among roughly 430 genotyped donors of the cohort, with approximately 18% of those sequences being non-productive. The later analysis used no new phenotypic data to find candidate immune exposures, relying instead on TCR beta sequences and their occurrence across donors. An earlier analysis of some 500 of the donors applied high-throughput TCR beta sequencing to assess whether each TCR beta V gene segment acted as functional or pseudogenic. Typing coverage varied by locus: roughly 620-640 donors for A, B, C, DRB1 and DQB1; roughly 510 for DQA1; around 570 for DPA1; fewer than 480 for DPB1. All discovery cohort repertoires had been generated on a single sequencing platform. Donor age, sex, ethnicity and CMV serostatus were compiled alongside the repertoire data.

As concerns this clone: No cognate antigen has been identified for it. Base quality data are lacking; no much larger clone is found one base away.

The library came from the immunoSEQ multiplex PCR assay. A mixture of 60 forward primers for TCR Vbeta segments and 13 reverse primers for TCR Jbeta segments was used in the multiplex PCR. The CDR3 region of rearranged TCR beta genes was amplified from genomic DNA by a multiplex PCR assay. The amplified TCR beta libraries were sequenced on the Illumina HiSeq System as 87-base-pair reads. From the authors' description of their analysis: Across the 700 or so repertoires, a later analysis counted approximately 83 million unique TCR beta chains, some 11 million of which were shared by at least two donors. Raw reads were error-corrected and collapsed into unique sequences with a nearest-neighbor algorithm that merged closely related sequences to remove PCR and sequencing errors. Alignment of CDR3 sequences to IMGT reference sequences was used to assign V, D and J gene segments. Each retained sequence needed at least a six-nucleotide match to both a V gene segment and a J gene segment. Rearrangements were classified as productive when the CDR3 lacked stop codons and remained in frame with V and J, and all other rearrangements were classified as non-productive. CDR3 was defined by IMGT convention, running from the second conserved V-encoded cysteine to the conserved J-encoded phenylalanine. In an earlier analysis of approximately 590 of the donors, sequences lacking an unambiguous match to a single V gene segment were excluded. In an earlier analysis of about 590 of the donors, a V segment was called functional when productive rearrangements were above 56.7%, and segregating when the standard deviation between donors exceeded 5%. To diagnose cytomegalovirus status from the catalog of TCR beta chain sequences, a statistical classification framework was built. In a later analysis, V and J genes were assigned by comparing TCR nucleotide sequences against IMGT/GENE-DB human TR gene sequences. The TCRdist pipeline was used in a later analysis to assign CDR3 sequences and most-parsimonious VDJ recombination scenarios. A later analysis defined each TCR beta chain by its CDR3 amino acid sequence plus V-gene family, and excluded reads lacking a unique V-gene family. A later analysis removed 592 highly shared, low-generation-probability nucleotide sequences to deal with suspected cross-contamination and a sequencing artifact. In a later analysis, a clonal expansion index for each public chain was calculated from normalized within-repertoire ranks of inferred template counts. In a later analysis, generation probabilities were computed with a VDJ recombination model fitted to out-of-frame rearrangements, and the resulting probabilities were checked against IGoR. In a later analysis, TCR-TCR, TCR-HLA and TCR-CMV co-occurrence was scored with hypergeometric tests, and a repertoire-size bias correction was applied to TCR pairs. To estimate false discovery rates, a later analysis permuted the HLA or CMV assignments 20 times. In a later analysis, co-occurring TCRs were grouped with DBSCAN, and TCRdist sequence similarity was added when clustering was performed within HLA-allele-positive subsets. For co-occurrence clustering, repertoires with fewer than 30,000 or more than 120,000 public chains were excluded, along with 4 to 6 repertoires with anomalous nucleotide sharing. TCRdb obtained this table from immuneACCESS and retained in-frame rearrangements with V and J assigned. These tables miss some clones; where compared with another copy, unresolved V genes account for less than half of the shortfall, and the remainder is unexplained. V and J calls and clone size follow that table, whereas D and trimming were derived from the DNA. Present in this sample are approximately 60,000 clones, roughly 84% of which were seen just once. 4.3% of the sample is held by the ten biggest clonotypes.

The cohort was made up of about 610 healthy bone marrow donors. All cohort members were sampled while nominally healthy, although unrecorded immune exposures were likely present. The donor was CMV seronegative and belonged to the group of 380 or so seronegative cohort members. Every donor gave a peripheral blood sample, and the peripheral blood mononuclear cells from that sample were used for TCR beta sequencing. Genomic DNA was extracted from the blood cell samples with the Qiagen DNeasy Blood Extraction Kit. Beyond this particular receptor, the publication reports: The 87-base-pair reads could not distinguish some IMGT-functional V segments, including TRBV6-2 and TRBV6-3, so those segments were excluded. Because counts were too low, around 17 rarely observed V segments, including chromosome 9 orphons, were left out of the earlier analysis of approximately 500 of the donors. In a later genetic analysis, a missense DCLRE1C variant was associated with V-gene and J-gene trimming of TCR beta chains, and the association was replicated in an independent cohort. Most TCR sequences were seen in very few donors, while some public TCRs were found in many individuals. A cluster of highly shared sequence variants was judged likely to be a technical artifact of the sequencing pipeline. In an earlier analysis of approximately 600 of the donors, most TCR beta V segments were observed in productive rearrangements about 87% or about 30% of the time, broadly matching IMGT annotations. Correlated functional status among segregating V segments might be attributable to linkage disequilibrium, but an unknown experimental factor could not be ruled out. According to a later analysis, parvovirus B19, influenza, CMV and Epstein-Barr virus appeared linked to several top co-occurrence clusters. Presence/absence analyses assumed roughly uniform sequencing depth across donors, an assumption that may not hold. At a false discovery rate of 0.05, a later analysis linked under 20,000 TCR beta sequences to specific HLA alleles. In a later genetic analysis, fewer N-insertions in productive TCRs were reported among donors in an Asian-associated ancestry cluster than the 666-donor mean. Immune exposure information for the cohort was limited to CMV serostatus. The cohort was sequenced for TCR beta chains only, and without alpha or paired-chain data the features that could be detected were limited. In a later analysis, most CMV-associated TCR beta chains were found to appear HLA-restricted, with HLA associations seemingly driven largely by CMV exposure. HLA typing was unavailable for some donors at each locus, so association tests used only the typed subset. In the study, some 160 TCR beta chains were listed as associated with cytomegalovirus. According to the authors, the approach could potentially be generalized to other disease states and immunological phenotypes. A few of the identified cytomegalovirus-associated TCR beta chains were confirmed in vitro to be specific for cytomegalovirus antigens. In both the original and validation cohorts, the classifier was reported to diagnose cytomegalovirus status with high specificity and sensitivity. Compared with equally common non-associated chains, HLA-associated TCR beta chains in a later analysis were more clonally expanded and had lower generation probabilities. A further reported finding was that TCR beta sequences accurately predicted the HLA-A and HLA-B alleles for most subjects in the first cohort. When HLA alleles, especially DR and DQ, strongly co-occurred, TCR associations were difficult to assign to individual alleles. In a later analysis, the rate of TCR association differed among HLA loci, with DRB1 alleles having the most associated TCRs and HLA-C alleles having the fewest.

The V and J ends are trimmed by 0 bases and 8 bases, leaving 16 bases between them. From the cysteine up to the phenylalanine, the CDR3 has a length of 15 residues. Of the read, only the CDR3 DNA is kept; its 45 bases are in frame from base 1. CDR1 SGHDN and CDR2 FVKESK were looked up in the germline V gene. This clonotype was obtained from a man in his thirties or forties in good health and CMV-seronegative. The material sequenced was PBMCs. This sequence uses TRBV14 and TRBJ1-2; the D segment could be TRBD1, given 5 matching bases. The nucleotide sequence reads TGTGCCAGCAGCCAAGAGGAATCAGGGCCGGCGGGCTACACCTTC. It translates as CASSQEESGPAGYTF.